The 26 T cell receptor beta chains listed next were all sequenced from one sample in a study of blood T cells in healthy people across ages. Alongside a J-beta primer mix, a sample-barcoded 5' primer served in a second PCR lasting about 7 to 11 cycles. TCRdb reanalysed the 5' RACE reads using MiXCR and keeps one entry per CDR3 protein. The sample holds 1.5 million to 1.8 million distinct CDR3 sequences; 42% are singletons and the top ten take around 4%. Input material: blood. Receptors were obtained from a woman between 18 and 29 years old in good health.

CDR3 nucleotides: TGTGCCAGCAGGGGGCGAGCGGGGCTCAATGAGCAGTTCTTC. The encoded protein is CASRGRAGLNEQFF. The V gene is TRBV12-3 or TRBV12-4, the J gene TRBJ2-1; 7 bases align to TRBD2. The CDR3 has 14 amino acids. V lost 6 bases to trimming and J lost 6 bases; unmatched junction nucleotides: 8.

The rearrangement joins TRBV12-3 or TRBV12-4 to TRBJ2-3, with 12 bases matching TRBD2. The CDR3 has 17 residues. Trimming cost V 3 bases and J 3 bases; bases outside gene matches: 7. The CDR3 DNA reads TGTGCCAGCAGTTTTCTTGGACTAGCGGGGAGAACAGATACGCAGTATTTT. Amino acids: CASSFLGLAGRTDTQYF.

Only a few counts were recorded for this clonotype. The chain carries TRBV7-9 and TRBJ1-1; possibly TRBD1 for D (5 bases). This CDR3 comprises 14 residues. Looked up from germline, CDR1 is SEHNR and CDR2 is FQNEAQ (reference sequence). Trimming cost V 5 bases and J 10 bases, with 20 bases left between them. CDR3 residues: CASSLPGTAFRAFF. In DNA form, the CDR3 reads TGTGCCAGCAGCCTGCCCGGGACGGCCTTTCGAGCTTTCTTT.

The chain has TRBV3-1 and TRBJ2-7; TRBD2 agrees at 10 bases. This CDR3 has 15 residues. The ends lost 5 bases at V and 2 bases at J; junction bases unmatched: 6. The germline gives CDR1 LGHDT, CDR2 YNNKEL (reference sequence). CDR3 residues: CASSRSSGGTYEQYF. In DNA, the CDR3 is TGTGCCAGCAGCAGAAGTAGCGGGGGGACCTACGAGCAGTACTTC.

This clonotype was seen only a few times. The chain is built from TRBV4-1 and TRBJ1-2, with D perhaps TRBD1 (5 bases). V lost 3 bases, J lost 2 bases, and 13 bases lay in between. From germline, CDR1 is MGHRA and CDR2 YSYEKL. The CDR3 consists of 15 residues. The CDR3 protein is CASSQGPGSNYGYTF. CDR3 nucleotides: TGCGCCAGCAGCCAGGGACCGGGAAGCAACTATGGCTACACCTTC.

The chain carries TRBV12-3 or TRBV12-4 and TRBJ1-2, with TRBD1 matching 9 bases. V trimming: 6 bases; J trimming: 4 bases; junction bases outside the gene matches: 3. The CDR3 extends over 13 amino acids. CDR3 DNA sequence: TGTGCCAGCAGAATACAGGGGGCCTATGGCTACACCTTC. Its protein is CASRIQGAYGYTF.

This clonotype has more than one count but fewer than ten. This rearrangement joins TRBV4-1 to TRBJ1-2; 7 bases are shared with TRBD1. Germline V lookup: CDR1 MGHRA, CDR2 YSYEKL. This CDR3 is built from 14 residues. With V trimmed by 1 base and J by 4 bases, 3 bases remained unmatched. This CDR3 reads CASSQVNRGYGYTF. CDR3 bases: TGCGCCAGCAGCCAAGTTAACAGGGGCTATGGCTACACCTTC.

This chain uses TRBV6-1 with TRBJ2-5; D is undetermined. The DNA end lines up better with TRBJ2-7; the J call may be wrong. CDR1 is MNHNS and CDR2 is SASEGT in the germline V gene. This CDR3 region has 10 residues. The CDR3 DNA follows: TGTGCCAGCATGGCGTACGAGCAGTACTTC. Encoded protein: CASMAYEQYF.

This clonotype was counted between two and nine times. The V call is TRBV29-1, the J call TRBJ1-1; the match to TRBD1 covers 8 bases. V lost 6 bases to trimming and J lost 0 bases; unmatched junction nucleotides: 6. The CDR3 is 14 amino acids. Per germline, CDR1 SQVTM and CDR2 ANQGSEA. CDR3 amino acids: CSVQLQGVNTEAFF. In DNA, the CDR3 is TGCAGCGTCCAATTACAGGGGGTGAACACTGAAGCTTTCTTT. The variable domain in full, with the rest retrieved from reference TRBV29-1 and TRBJ1-1, is SAVISQKPSRDICQRGTSLTIQCQVDSQVTMMFWYRQQPGQSLTLIATANQGSEATYESGFVIDKFPISRPNLTFSTLTVSNMSPEDSSIYLCSVQLQGVNTEAFFGQGTRLTVV.

This clonotype was picked up many times. The V and J genes are TRBV2 and TRBJ1-6; D gene unclear. Per the germline V gene, CDR1 is SNHLY and CDR2 is FYNNEI. The CDR3 loop spans 15 amino acids. With 4 bases removed from V and 2 bases from J, the gap between germline ends came to 9 bases. CDR3 in amino acids: CASSGDPTYNSPLHF. In DNA form, the CDR3 reads TGTGCCAGCAGTGGGGATCCGACCTATAATTCACCCCTCCACTTT.

This clonotype was observed once. J is TRBJ2-1 and V is TRBV19; 7 bases map to TRBD2. The CDR3 has 12 amino acids. The ends lost 4 bases at V and 8 bases at J; junction bases unmatched: 2. Germline assignment: CDR1 LNHDA and CDR2 SQIVND (reference sequence). Here the CDR3 DNA reads TGTGCCAGTAGTAGAGCGGGGCATGAGCAGTTCTTC. It is translated as CASSRAGHEQFF.

This rearrangement joins TRBV7-3 to TRBJ2-3; D is possibly TRBD1 (5 bases). The V gene lost 1 base and the J gene lost 4 bases, with 12 bases spanning the gap. The CDR3 sequence is 15 residues long. Germline V gene lookup returns CDR1 SGHTA and CDR2 FQGTGA. CDR3 DNA: TGTGCCAGCAGCTTAAAGGGGTGGAGCGCAGATACGCAGTATTTT. It encodes CASSLKGWSADTQYF.

The chain combines TRBV7-6 with TRBJ2-1; 7 positions match TRBD1. J gave up 4 bases and V 0 bases, and 6 bases lay outside the gene matches. The CDR3 is 16 amino acids. From germline, CDR1 is SGHVS and CDR2 FNYEAQ. CDR3 amino acids: CASSLASGTVYNEQFF. The CDR3, as DNA: TGTGCCAGCAGCTTAGCTTCCGGGACAGTATACAATGAGCAGTTCTTC.

The chain has TRBV4-3 and TRBJ1-3, with no clear D. Per germline, CDR1 LGHNA and CDR2 YSLEER. With 0 bases removed from V and 0 bases from J, the gap between germline ends came to 12 bases. CDR3 length equals 17 residues. The CDR3 DNA is TGCGCCAGCAGCCAAGATCCCTCCAGTCACTCTGGAAACACCATATATTTT. Protein sequence: CASSQDPSSHSGNTIYF.

This chain links TRBV27 with TRBJ1-6; perhaps TRBD1 as D (6 bases). CDR1 is MNHEY, CDR2 SMNVEV, per germline (reference sequence). V was cut by 2 bases and J by 10 bases, with 12 bases left in between. This CDR3 has 14 residues. The CDR3 DNA follows: TGTGCCAGCAGTTTACAGGGGATTCGCTCACCCCTCCACTTT. Translation: CASSLQGIRSPLHF.

In its sample, this clonotype was seen many times. The chain recombines TRBV29-1 with TRBJ1-2, with D unclear. The CDR3 contains 11 residues. V was shortened by 4 bases and J by 4 bases, with 7 bases between the two germline ends. Germline lookup yields CDR1 SQVTM and CDR2 ANQGSEA. CDR3 bases: TGCAGCGTTGTTACGGTCTATGGCTACACCTTC. It translates to CSVVTVYGYTF.

This clonotype was detected only a few times. The rearrangement uses TRBV20-1 and TRBJ2-5, with TRBD2 matching 10 bases. CDR3 length equals 16 residues. The trim removed 0 bases at V and 0 bases at J, leaving 4 bases unmatched. Germline-derived CDR1 and CDR2 are DFQATT and SNEGSKA (reference sequence). The CDR3 loop is CSARDLSGGHQETQYF. The CDR3 nucleotides are TGCAGTGCTAGAGATCTTAGCGGGGGGCACCAAGAGACCCAGTACTTC.

Concerning this clonotype: Compared with germline, one end of the junction differs, possibly owing to a read error. The V gene is TRBV9, the J gene TRBJ2-3, with D unclear. The CDR3 covers 14 residues. Germline CDR1 is SGDLS and CDR2 is YYNGEE. CDR3 in amino acids: CASNVVTSADTQYF. In DNA form, the CDR3 reads TGTGCCAGCAACGTAGTTACGAGCGCAGATACGCAGTATTTT.

A few counts support this clonotype. The chain uses TRBV6-5 and TRBJ1-2; 10 bases map to TRBD1. CDR3 length: 17 residues. Germline loops: CDR1 MNHEY, CDR2 SVGAGI. V trimming: 4 bases; J trimming: 0 bases; junction bases outside the gene matches: 8. CDR3 loop: CASSSKDRGHTNYGYTF. CDR3 sequence (DNA): TGTGCCAGCAGTTCTAAAGACAGGGGGCATACTAACTATGGCTACACCTTC.

Only a few counts were recorded for this clonotype. The chain recombines TRBV28 with TRBJ2-1, with TRBD2 matching over 10 bases. CDR1 is MDHEN, CDR2 SYDVKM, per germline. There are 14 residues in the CDR3. The J segment lost 5 bases and the V segment lost 5 bases, leaving 3 bases of the junction unmatched. In nucleotides, the CDR3 is TGTGCCAGCAGTGAACTAGCGGGGCACAATGAGCAGTTCTTC. Translated, it gives CASSELAGHNEQFF.

The chain links TRBV5-1 to TRBJ2-1; 11 bases line up with TRBD2. The CDR3 length is 16 residues. Trimming took 2 bases from V and 4 from J; bases not matched to a gene: 5. Germline V gene lookup returns CDR1 SGHRS and CDR2 YFSETQ. As DNA, the CDR3 is TGCGCCAGCAGCTTCCTAGCGGGAGGACATTACAATGAGCAGTTCTTC. The encoded protein is CASSFLAGGHYNEQFF.

This chain links TRBV20-1 with TRBJ1-5; a weak D match, TRBD1 (6 bases). The CDR3 totals 15 residues. Between the trimmed V and J ends, which lost 1 base and 1 base, there was a span of 11 bases. CDR1 and CDR2 from the germline V gene are DFQATT and SNEGSKA (reference sequence). In DNA form, the CDR3 reads TGCAGTGCTAGAGGGAGGGGGAAAAGCAATCAGCCCCAGCATTTT. This encodes CSARGRGKSNQPQHF.

This chain joins TRBV9 and TRBJ1-2, with TRBD1 as a possible D gene (5 bases). The ends were cut back, 3 bases at V and 6 bases at J, with 12 bases in the middle. Germline-derived CDR1 and CDR2 are SGDLS and YYNGEE. The CDR3 is 13 residues long. Written as DNA, the CDR3 is TGTGCCAGCAGCGCAGCGGGGGGAAATGGCTACACCTTC. Translated, it gives CASSAAGGNGYTF.

As to this clonotype: Compared with germline, one end of the junction differs, possibly owing to a read error. The chain employs TRBV12-3 or TRBV12-4 and TRBJ2-5; tentative D call: TRBD1 (5 bases). The CDR3 sequence is 13 residues long. The CDR3 DNA reads TGTGCCAGCAGTTTGCAGGGATTAGGGGCCCAATACTTC. This codes for CASSLQGLGAQYF.

The rearrangement joins TRBV29-1 to TRBJ1-1; no definite D call. Trimming took off 8 bases at V and 0 bases at J, with 10 bases between the two ends. CDR1 and CDR2 (germline): SQVTM, ANQGSEA. This CDR3 comprises 12 residues. As DNA, the CDR3 is TGCAGCCTAAGTGGGTTGAACACTGAAGCTTTCTTT. Translated: CSLSGLNTEAFF.

This chain links TRBV4-2 with TRBJ2-6; 9 bases align to TRBD2. The junction had 4 bases not matched to a gene; V was cut back by 4 bases and J by 0 bases. Germline CDR1 and CDR2: LGHNA and YNFKEQ. This CDR3 region has 17 residues. Here the CDR3 reads CASSLSGGNSGANVLTF. Written as DNA, the CDR3 is TGTGCCAGCAGCCTTAGCGGGGGAAACTCTGGGGCCAACGTCCTGACTTTC.